This note documents a single TCR beta chain sequence. Its antigen remains unknown. The sample is drawn from a study of cytomegalovirus exposure and HLA in healthy donors. General study findings and limits: Within an earlier analysis, most TCR beta V segments proved productive either about 90% or about 30% of the time. It was reported in a later analysis that an Asian-associated ancestry cluster showed fewer N-insertions than the roughly 710-donor mean. TCR beta V- and J-gene trimming, according to a later analysis, was linked to a missense DCLRE1C variant.

The PCR was carried out with 60 Vbeta primers and 13 Jbeta primers. The data were produced by immunoSEQ multiplex PCR, yet TCRdb's version contains in-frame clones alone and is incomplete. The data contain about 190,000 clones, more than 70% of them seen just once; the ten biggest clones take up about 1.7%. What was sequenced was PBMCs. This clonotype originated in a man aged 35 to 55 in good health and CMV-seropositive.

CDR3 in amino acids: CASSAGGNQPQHF. CDR3 DNA sequence: TGTGCCAGCAGTGCGGGGGGCAATCAGCCCCAGCATTTT. This sequence joins TRBV6-4 and TRBJ1-5, with a weak D call TRBD1 (5 bases). CDR1 MRHNA and CDR2 SNTAGT come from the germline V gene. The V end lost 4 bases, the J end lost 2 bases, and 6 bases lay between the germline ends. This CDR3 comprises 13 residues.